These 28 T cell receptor beta chains originate from one sample sequenced in a study of T cell repertoires in cytomegalovirus infection. TCRdb reprocessed the reads with MiXCR, giving one entry per CDR3 protein. Of around 530,000 distinct CDR3 sequences listed, about 30% were seen once; the top ten hold about 12%. The sample was PBMCs. The receptors were sampled from a human donor in good health (CMV status not recorded). Some clones in this sample may be carry-over from other donors' samples.

This clonotype was counted a few times. V gene TRBV11-3 combines with J gene TRBJ2-3; D is possibly TRBD1 or TRBD2 (5 bases each). This CDR3 contains 17 residues. Trimming took 5 bases from V and 1 from J, leaving 19 bases between them. Germline CDR1 SGHNT, CDR2 YENEEA. CDR3 loop: CASSPYSPGPGTDTQYF. The CDR3, as DNA: TGTGCCAGCAGCCCGTACTCACCGGGACCCGGCACAGATACGCAGTATTTT.

This clonotype was counted ten times or more. The chain joins TRBV7-9 to TRBJ2-7; D may be TRBD1 (5 bases). Trimming left V 5 bases short and J 6 bases short, with 14 bases between. The CDR3 extends over 13 amino acids. Germline V gene lookup returns CDR1 SEHNR and CDR2 FQNEAQ (reference sequence). The CDR3 loop reads CASSATGISEQYV. DNA of the CDR3: TGTGCCAGCAGCGCCACAGGAATCAGCGAGCAGTACGTC.

In nucleotides, the CDR3 is TGTGCCAGCAGCCAAGATTGGGCGGGAGGGCCTAGGAACGAGCAGTACTTC. Its translation: CASSQDWAGGPRNEQYF. The genes are TRBV4-2 and TRBJ2-7; 9 bases match TRBD2. V shed 0 bases and J 5 bases; nucleotides not matched to a gene: 11. The CDR3 loop spans 17 amino acids. The germline V gene has CDR1 LGHNA and CDR2 YNFKEQ.

This clonotype was recorded a few times. V usage is TRBV6-6 and J usage is TRBJ1-2; D is unclear. The germline gives CDR1 MNHNY, CDR2 SVGAGI (reference sequence). This CDR3 is built from 16 residues. V gave up 2 bases and J gave up 4 bases, with 17 bases separating them. DNA for the CDR3: TGTGCCAGCAGTTACGGGGAACGGACCTTATCCTATGGCTACACCTTC. This translates into CASSYGERTLSYGYTF.

The CDR3 loop is CSATKEGRVLTDTQYF. CDR3 DNA sequence: TGCAGTGCGACGAAAGAAGGGAGGGTTCTCACAGATACGCAGTATTTT. The chain links TRBV20-1 to TRBJ2-3; 7 bases line up with TRBD2. The CDR3 sequence is 16 residues long. V dropped 6 bases and J dropped 2; count of bases not matched to a gene: 14. CDR1 and CDR2 (germline): DFQATT, SNEGSKA (reference sequence).

The rearrangement uses TRBV15 and TRBJ2-2; 7 bases match TRBD1. V lost 2 bases and J lost 3; bases outside the gene matches: 6. This CDR3 region has 16 residues. Germline-derived CDR1 and CDR2 are LNHNV and YYDKDF (reference sequence). In nucleotides, the CDR3 is TGTGCCACCAGCAGAAACAGGGGTTTGGACACCGGGGAGCTGTTTTTT. It specifies CATSRNRGLDTGELFF.

The sample holds many counts of this clonotype. The chain has TRBV12-3 or TRBV12-4 and TRBJ2-5; possible D gene TRBD1, 7 bases. V was shortened by 4 bases and J by 5 bases, with 8 bases between the two germline ends. This CDR3 has 12 amino acids. The CDR3 nucleotides read TGTGCCAGCAGTTCAGGGGGGGAGACCCAGTACTTC. Its translation is CASSSGGETQYF.

The genes are TRBV7-3 and TRBJ1-2, with D possibly TRBD1 on 5 matching bases. The germline V gene encodes CDR1 SGHTA and CDR2 FQGTGA. Trimming pared 7 bases from V and 6 bases from J, leaving 27 bases between. This CDR3 is built from 17 residues. In nucleotides, the CDR3 is TGTGCCAGCATCGATTCACCCTTCCTGAGAGGGACTCATGGCTACACCTTC. Translated, it gives CASIDSPFLRGTHGYTF.

This clonotype was counted between two and nine times. This chain joins TRBV20-1 and TRBJ1-1; the match to TRBD1 covers 8 bases. CDR1 and CDR2 (germline): DFQATT, SNEGSKA (reference sequence). The CDR3 length is 15 residues. J gave up 3 bases and V 0 bases, and 6 bases lay outside the gene matches. CDR3 nucleotide sequence: TGCAGTGCTAGAGATCGGGCAGGGGGCTACACTGAAGCTTTCTTT. This gives the protein CSARDRAGGYTEAFF.

This clonotype was counted a few times. V gene TRBV29-1 combines with J gene TRBJ1-1; 8 bases align to TRBD1. The CDR3 loop spans 14 amino acids. The germline CDR1 and CDR2 sequences are SQVTM and ANQGSEA. V lost 5 bases, J lost 11 bases, and 16 bases stayed unmatched. CDR3 in DNA: TGCAGCGTTTTTAGCGGGGGGCAGGGGGCGACGGCTTTCTTT. It translates to CSVFSGGQGATAFF. Filled out from reference TRBV29-1 and TRBJ1-1, the complete variable domain reads SAVISQKPSRDICQRGTSLTIQCQVDSQVTMMFWYRQQPGQSLTLIATANQGSEATYESGFVIDKFPISRPNLTFSTLTVSNMSPEDSSIYLCSVFSGGQGATAFFGQGTRLTVV.

This rearrangement joins TRBV30 to TRBJ2-1; maybe TRBD1 (5 bases). The V end lost 0 bases, the J end lost 0 bases, and 24 bases lay between the germline ends. The germline V gene encodes CDR1 GTSNPN and CDR2 SVGIG (reference sequence). The CDR3 contains 20 residues. The CDR3 sequence is CAWSVLRQFAAASSYNEQFF. CDR3 coding DNA: TGTGCCTGGAGTGTACTCCGACAGTTCGCGGCCGCAAGCTCCTACAATGAGCAGTTCTTC.

CDR3 bases: TGTGCCAGCAGGACACAGGGGAACAGGATTTATGGAGCTTTCTTT. Encoded protein: CASRTQGNRIYGAFF. This chain connects TRBV12-3 or TRBV12-4 to TRBJ1-1; 7 positions match TRBD1. The J segment lost 10 bases and the V segment lost 6 bases, leaving 17 bases of the junction unmatched. There are 15 residues in the CDR3.

In this sample, this clonotype turned up many times. J is TRBJ2-2 and V is TRBV7-2, with a possible D match to TRBD2 (5 bases). The CDR3 has 16 amino acids. Trimming cost V 1 base and J 2 bases, with 11 bases left between them. Germline V CDR1 and CDR2: SGHTA, FQGNSA. The CDR3 region is CASSLGLRVNTGELFF. CDR3 bases: TGTGCCAGCAGCTTAGGGTTGCGGGTCAACACCGGGGAGCTGTTTTTT.

CDR3 nucleotides: TGTGCCACCAGTGATCCTAACACTGGCTACACCTTC. This codes for CATSDPNTGYTF. The chain has TRBV24-1 and TRBJ1-2; D unclear. CDR3 length: 12 amino acids. V lost 3 bases and J lost 7, with 8 bases in between. Germline V CDR1 and CDR2: KGHDR, SFDVKD.

This clonotype was seen only a few times. The rearrangement links TRBV6-1 to TRBJ2-1; D is unresolved. CDR1 MNHNS and CDR2 SASEGT come from the germline V gene. The CDR3 loop spans 14 amino acids. V was clipped by 6 bases and J by 8 bases, with 17 bases between them. The CDR3 loop reads CASRSSGVVDEQFF. The CDR3 DNA follows: TGTGCCAGCAGAAGTTCCGGCGTCGTCGATGAGCAGTTCTTC.

This chain uses TRBV29-1 with TRBJ2-2, with D unclear. The V end lost 4 bases, the J end lost 5 bases, and 5 bases lay between the germline ends. This CDR3 has 11 amino acids. Looked up from germline, CDR1 is SQVTM and CDR2 is ANQGSEA. The DNA of the CDR3 is TGCAGCGTTGGGGTAACCGGGGAGCTGTTTTTT. It codes for CSVGVTGELFF.

This clonotype has just a few counts. The chain joins TRBV19 to TRBJ2-5, with D uncertain. V lost 2 bases to trimming and J lost 1 base, with 5 bases between them. Per germline, CDR1 LNHDA and CDR2 SQIVND (reference sequence). The CDR3 extends over 13 amino acids. CDR3 coding DNA: TGTGCCAGTAGTATACCGCCCCAAGAGACCCAGTACTTC. Protein sequence: CASSIPPQETQYF.

The CDR3 DNA reads TGCAGTGCTACCGGGACTAGCGGCACAGATACGCAGTATTTT. Its protein product is CSATGTSGTDTQYF. The chain joins TRBV20-1 to TRBJ2-3, with 10 positions matching TRBD2. Trimming at V came to 4 bases and at J to 1 base, leaving 2 bases not matched to a gene. The germline V gene has CDR1 DFQATT and CDR2 SNEGSKA (reference sequence). The CDR3 runs to 14 residues.

The rearrangement joins TRBV29-1 to TRBJ2-2, with D unclear. The CDR3 consists of 13 residues. Germline V gives CDR1 SQVTM, CDR2 ANQGSEA. Trimming stripped 5 bases from V and 0 bases from J, with 7 bases between. CDR3 protein: CSVRTANTGELFF. The CDR3 DNA sequence: TGCAGCGTTAGAACAGCGAACACCGGGGAGCTGTTTTTT.

This clonotype was observed at least ten times. The chain employs TRBV7-2 and TRBJ2-1, with D maybe TRBD1 (5 bases). The CDR3 has 13 amino acids. Deletions cut 2 bases from V and 6 bases from J, with 8 bases between. Germline V lookup: CDR1 SGHTA, CDR2 FQGNSA. Here the CDR3 DNA reads TGTGCCAGCAGCTTATGGCAGGGCAATGAGCAGTTCTTC. Protein product: CASSLWQGNEQFF.

The V gene is TRBV28, the J gene TRBJ1-5, with unresolved D. Germline V gives CDR1 MDHEN, CDR2 SYDVKM. The germline V and J ends were trimmed by 6 bases and 4 bases, with 7 bases remaining between them. The CDR3 spans 12 residues. The CDR3 is CASRETNQPQHF. Written as DNA, the CDR3 is TGTGCCAGCAGAGAGACAAATCAGCCCCAGCATTTT.

The chain is built from TRBV7-8 and TRBJ2-7, with 10 bases identical to TRBD2. The germline CDR1 and CDR2 sequences are SGHVS and FQNEAQ. The V and J ends lost 5 bases and 1 base, in that order; junction bases with no gene match: 8. The CDR3 has 16 amino acids. CDR3 nucleotide sequence: TGTGCCAGCAGCCTATTAGCGGGAGGAGCTTCCTACGAGCAGTACTTC. Translated, it gives CASSLLAGGASYEQYF.

This clonotype was seen a handful of times. The rearrangement links TRBV12-3 or TRBV12-4 to TRBJ1-5; D is perhaps TRBD1 (6 bases). The CDR3 runs 15 residues. Trimming stripped 5 bases from V and 2 bases from J, with 13 bases between. The DNA of the CDR3 is TGTGCCAGCAGTGTGCACAGGGCGGGCAATCAGCCCCAGCATTTT. This codes for CASSVHRAGNQPQHF.

On this clonotype itself: The junction departs from germline at one end; a sequencing error may be responsible. The chain employs TRBV7-2 and TRBJ2-4, with D possibly being TRBD2 (5 bases). Germline lookup yields CDR1 SGHTA and CDR2 FQGNSA. The CDR3 sequence is 16 residues long. CDR3 nucleotides: TGTGCCAGCAGCTTATTCAGAGCGGTAGCCAGAAACATTCAGTACTTC. Translation gives CASSLFRAVARNIQYF.

This clonotype was counted between two and nine times. The chain employs TRBV12-3 or TRBV12-4 and TRBJ2-3, with 11 bases that match TRBD2. The CDR3 loop spans 17 amino acids. V shed 3 bases and J 0 bases; nucleotides not matched to a gene: 5. The CDR3 is CASSFLAGGSSTDTQYF. The CDR3 coding sequence is TGTGCCAGCAGTTTCCTAGCGGGAGGTTCTAGCACAGATACGCAGTATTTT.

The J gene is TRBJ1-1, the V gene TRBV7-9, with D possibly TRBD1 on 6 matching bases. The CDR3 totals 15 residues. The V and J ends lost 1 base and 3 bases respectively, with 12 bases between them. In germline, CDR1 is SEHNR, CDR2 FQNEAQ (reference sequence). The CDR3 protein is CASSLGVGADTEAFF. Here the CDR3 DNA reads TGTGCCAGCAGCTTAGGGGTGGGGGCGGACACTGAAGCTTTCTTT.

This clonotype showed up just a few times. V is TRBV7-9 and J is TRBJ1-5; D ambiguous. The V end was cut by 8 bases, the J end by 7 bases, with 9 bases between. The CDR3 length is 11 residues. Per germline, CDR1 SEHNR and CDR2 FQNEAQ (reference sequence). The CDR3 protein is CASGDMQPQHF. As DNA, the CDR3 is TGTGCCAGCGGTGACATGCAGCCCCAGCATTTT.

The chain carries TRBV12-3 or TRBV12-4 and TRBJ1-4; unclear D gene. This CDR3 region has 14 residues. V gave up 4 bases and J gave up 10 bases, with 16 bases separating them. CDR3 DNA: TGTGCCAGCAGTTCTATGGACGGACTGGGAAAACTGTTTTTT. Translation gives CASSSMDGLGKLFF.